The 5 T cell receptor beta chains below all came from one sample that was sequenced in a study of regulatory T cells in long-lasting Graves disease. HTBI primers from iRepertoire and Arm-PCR of CDR3 regions yielded the TCR beta libraries. TCRdb re-called the multiplex PCR reads through MiXCR, storing one row per CDR3 protein. Here the sample spans a few hundred thousand distinct CDR3 sequences, less than 15% being singletons. Time point described: newly diagnosed GD, antithyroid drugs for less than 3 months. After RNA was extracted from PBMCs, the TCR library was made from it. The same sample was also used in a study of T cells in Graves' hyperthyroidism and ophthalmopathy.

The specimen was peripheral blood mononuclear cells (PBMCs), collected at new diagnosis, from a patient treated with antithyroid drugs. Source of these receptors: a young man with Graves disease.

V usage is TRBV7-2 and J usage is TRBJ2-7; TRBD2 aligns across 14 bases. With 2 bases clipped from V and 1 base from J, the junction kept 10 bases outside the gene matches. The CDR3 is 19 residues long. CDR1 is SGHTA and CDR2 is FQGNSA in the germline V gene. The CDR3 DNA follows: TGTGCCAGCAGCTTAAAGGGACTAGCGGGAGAAGTTTGGTCCTACGAGCAGTACTTC. This translates into CASSLKGLAGEVWSYEQYF.

This clonotype was picked up a small number of times. The V gene is TRBV5-1, the J gene TRBJ1-2; 8 nucleotides agree with TRBD1. With 0 bases clipped from V and 8 bases from J, the junction kept 9 bases outside the gene matches. Germline lookup yields CDR1 SGHRS and CDR2 YFSETQ. The length of the CDR3 is 15 residues. The CDR3: CASSLGLQGAQGYTF. The CDR3 DNA reads as TGCGCCAGCAGCTTGGGTCTTCAGGGGGCGCAGGGCTACACCTTC.

Ten or more counts support this clonotype. CDR3 in amino acids: CASSLGNSIGFEQYF. The CDR3 DNA follows: TGTGCCAGCAGCTTAGGAAACAGTATCGGGTTCGAGCAGTACTTC. This rearrangement joins TRBV7-2 to TRBJ2-7; D ambiguous. The germline V gene encodes CDR1 SGHTA and CDR2 FQGNSA. The V and J ends lost 1 base and 6 bases respectively, with 16 bases between them. The CDR3 is 15 residues long. The full variable domain, in which reference TRBV7-2 and TRBJ2-7 provide the parts outside the CDR3, is GAGVSQSPSNKVTEKGKDVELRCDPISGHTALYWYRQSLGQGLEFLIYFQGNSAPDKSGLPSDRFSAERTGGSVSTLTIQRTQQEDSAVYLCASSLGNSIGFEQYFGPGTRLTVT.

This clonotype was counted ten times or more. The chain couples TRBV27 to TRBJ2-3; D call uncertain. Germline CDR1 reads MNHEY; CDR2 reads SMNVEV (reference sequence). The CDR3 is 11 amino acids. Trimming removed 7 bases from V and 6 bases from J, with 8 bases in between. The CDR3 nucleotides are TGTGCCAGCACCCCCTCGGATACGCAGTATTTT. It specifies CASTPSDTQYF.

This clonotype was detected ten times or more. V gene TRBV12-3 or TRBV12-4 combines with J gene TRBJ2-1, with D perhaps TRBD2 (6 bases). The CDR3 is made up of 12 amino acids. With 3 bases removed from V and 11 bases from J, the gap between germline ends came to 11 bases. The CDR3 DNA reads as TGTGCCAGCAGTTTCGCGCGGGAAAAGCAGTTCTTC. Its protein product is CASSFAREKQFF.